Listed below are T cell receptor beta chains from one sample, sequenced in a study of blood T cell repertoires in COVID-19. The data were produced by immunoSEQ multiplex PCR, yet TCRdb's version contains in-frame clones alone and is incomplete. The sample includes roughly 250,000 clones, about four fifths of them seen just once. Sequences were obtained from peripheral blood. The receptors come from a woman of 80 years or more with acute or convalescent COVID-19. The CDR3 runs from the conserved cysteine through the conserved F or W. A D gene is named only where the DNA matches it firmly. Clone size is stated in some rows and not others, as once, few, many or a class when expanded.

d_call clone_size j_call v_call cdr3_nt cdr3_aa
TRBD1 NA TRBJ2-7 TRBV19 TGTGCCAGTAGTAGCCATGGGACAGGTGCCTACGAGCAGTACTTC CASSSHGTGAYEQYF
NA NA TRBJ1-1 TRBV3-1/TRBV3-2 TGTGCCAGCAGCCAATCAAGCGGGGGAGGGACTGAAGCTTTCTTT CASSQSSGGGTEAFF
NA few TRBJ1-3 TRBV19 TGTGCCAGTAGTATATCCAGATCTGGAAACACCATATATTTT CASSISRSGNTIYF
NA NA TRBJ1-3 TRBV7-8 TGTGCCAGCAGCCCGAGGGTCGGGAATGCGGGAAACACCATATATTTT CASSPRVGNAGNTIYF
TRBD2 NA TRBJ2-1 TRBV6-2/TRBV6-3 TGTGCCAGCAGTTACTCGAGTAGTTCACTAGCGGGGGACCATGAGCAGTTCTTC CASSYSSSSLAGDHEQFF
NA NA TRBJ1-1 TRBV19 TGTGCCAGTAGTATAGGACAGAAGAACACTGAAGCTTTCTTT CASSIGQKNTEAFF
NA NA TRBJ1-5 TRBV19 TGTGCCAGTACGCGACAGACAAGTCAGCCCCAGCATTTT CASTRQTSQPQHF
TRBD1 NA TRBJ1-2 TRBV2 TGTGCCAGACAGCTAGGGACAGGGAAATATGGCTACACCTTC CARQLGTGKYGYTF
NA NA TRBJ1-2 TRBV6-5 TGTGCCAGCCCCTCTAGGCCAGGGCAGTATGGCTACACCTTC CASPSRPGQYGYTF
NA NA TRBJ1-2 TRBV28 TGTGCCAGCAGTTTCACAGGCTATGGCTACACCTTC CASSFTGYGYTF
TRBD1 NA TRBJ1-5 TRBV6-5 TGTGCCAGCAACGCCGGACAGGGTAGTCAGCCCCAGCATTTT CASNAGQGSQPQHF
NA NA TRBJ1-3 TRBV19 TGTGCCAGTACCGAACTCCACCAGGGCTATCGACTGTCCATATATTTT CASTELHQGYRLSIYF
NA NA TRBJ1-2 TRBV5-1 TGCGCCAGCAGCTTGGGACAAGCGGGGAACTATGGCTACACCTTC CASSLGQAGNYGYTF
TRBD1 NA TRBJ2-1 TRBV15 TGTGCCACCAGCAGAGGGGACAGGGGTTCCTACAATGAGCAGTTCTTC CATSRGDRGSYNEQFF
TRBD2 once TRBJ2-7 TRBV6-8 TGTGCCAGCAGTATAGCGGGGGGGCCGAACGAGCAGTACTTC CASSIAGGPNEQYF
NA once TRBJ1-2 TRBV7-8 TGTGCCAGCAGCCAGGGCCGGGAGGGCTACACCTTC CASSQGREGYTF
NA many TRBJ1-1 TRBV19 TGTGCCAGTAAAATCGAGAGAAGGAACACTGAAGCTTTCTTT CASKIERRNTEAFF